The 27 T cell receptor beta chains below all came from one sample that was sequenced in a study of neurological immune-mediated disorders. Time point given: longitudinal time-point 1 (baseline). Using its own MiXCR run on the 5' RACE reads, TCRdb lists one record per CDR3 protein. The data hold around 71,000 distinct CDR3 sequences, with about an eighth observed a single time. Sequenced input: PBMCs. The receptor set was obtained from a female donor with HTLV-1-associated myelopathy (HAM/TSP).

There are many counts of this clonotype. V usage is TRBV5-1 and J usage is TRBJ1-2, with D tentatively TRBD1 (6 bases). Germline V gives CDR1 SGHRS, CDR2 YFSETQ. The germline V and J ends were trimmed by 2 bases and 6 bases, with 17 bases remaining between them. This CDR3 spans 15 amino acids. The CDR3 DNA is TGCGCCAGCAGCTTCGAACTCGACTACAGGGATGGCTACACCTTC. Its protein product is CASSFELDYRDGYTF.

This clonotype has more than one count but fewer than ten. The V and J genes are TRBV5-5 and TRBJ2-3; 13 bases are shared with TRBD2. The CDR3 length is 15 residues. CDR1 is SGHKS, CDR2 YYEKEE, per germline (reference sequence). With V trimmed by 3 bases and J by 6 bases, 4 bases remained unmatched. CDR3 sequence (DNA): TGTGCCAGCAGCTGGACTAGCGGGGGAAGCGATACGCAGTATTTT. Protein product: CASSWTSGGSDTQYF.

Comment on this clonotype: One end of the junction varies from germline; a read error may be responsible. As DNA, the CDR3 is TGTGCCATCAGCGAGCCGGTCCTTGGCGTAGATACTCAGTATTTT. It yields the protein CAISEPVLGVDTQYF. The chain recombines TRBV10-3 with TRBJ2-3; D gene uncertain. The CDR3 covers 15 residues. Germline V gene sequence: CDR1 ENHRY, CDR2 SYGVKD.

This clonotype was seen many times. The chain couples TRBV28 to TRBJ1-2; the D is unclear. The CDR3 loop spans 12 amino acids. Germline assignment: CDR1 MDHEN and CDR2 SYDVKM. Trimming shortened V by 3 bases and J by 7 bases, and 9 bases separated the two germline ends. CDR3 nucleotide sequence: TGTGCCAGCAGTTTCCGCCAGGCTGGCTACACCTTC. It codes for CASSFRQAGYTF.

This clonotype was found many times. The rearrangement joins TRBV5-1 to TRBJ2-3, with 14 nucleotides matching TRBD2. Trimming cost V 4 bases and J 6 bases; bases outside gene matches: 1. Germline values: CDR1 SGHRS, CDR2 YFSETQ. There are 14 residues in the CDR3. CDR3 amino acids: CASSRTSGGDTQYF. The CDR3 nucleotides are TGCGCCAGCAGCAGGACTAGCGGGGGGGATACGCAGTATTTT.

This clonotype has at least ten counts. This chain uses TRBV9 with TRBJ2-3, with TRBD2 matching 8 bases. V was clipped by 6 bases and J by 2 bases; unmatched bases: 5. CDR1 and CDR2 (germline): SGDLS, YYNGEE. This CDR3 has 14 residues. The CDR3 reads CASTLRGDTDTQYF. Here the CDR3 DNA reads TGTGCCAGCACGTTGCGGGGGGACACAGATACGCAGTATTTT. Supplemented by reference TRBV9 and TRBJ2-3, the full variable domain reads DSGVTQTPKHLITATGQRVTLRCSPRSGDLSVYWYQQSLDQGLQFLIQYYNGEERAKGNILERFSAQQFPDLHSELNLSSLELGDSALYFCASTLRGDTDTQYFGPGTRLTVL.

This clonotype was picked up many times. The J gene is TRBJ1-3, the V gene TRBV5-1; 9 positions agree with TRBD1. The V gene end was trimmed by 2 bases and the J gene end by 3 bases; junction bases not matched to a gene: 6. CDR3 length: 16 amino acids. In germline, CDR1 is SGHRS, CDR2 YFSETQ. Here the CDR3 reads CASSFGGQGYGNTIYF. The CDR3 coding sequence is TGCGCCAGCAGCTTCGGGGGACAGGGTTATGGAAACACCATATATTTT.

This clonotype has ten or more counts. V gene TRBV27 combines with J gene TRBJ2-7, with a weak D call TRBD1 (5 bases). The CDR3 spans 14 residues. Looked up from germline, CDR1 is MNHEY and CDR2 is SMNVEV (reference sequence). V shed 2 bases and J shed 4 bases, with 12 bases lying between them. The CDR3 nucleotides are TGTGCCAGCAGTTTACAGGGTGGTTTTTACGAGCAGTACTTC. The encoded protein is CASSLQGGFYEQYF.

This clonotype has a count of ten or more. The rearrangement links TRBV5-1 to TRBJ2-1; D is perhaps TRBD2 (5 bases). Per germline, CDR1 SGHRS and CDR2 YFSETQ. V was pared by 2 bases and J by 10 bases, with 10 bases between. The CDR3 totals 12 residues. CDR3 region: CASSFGGWEQFF. Written as DNA, the CDR3 is TGCGCCAGCAGCTTTGGCGGGTGGGAGCAGTTCTTC.

This clonotype has a count of ten or more. The V gene is TRBV25-1, the J gene TRBJ2-2; D perhaps matches TRBD2 (6 bases). Per the germline V gene, CDR1 is MGHDK and CDR2 is SYGVNS. V lost 6 bases and J 5 bases, leaving 19 bases between the germline ends. This CDR3 is 16 amino acids long. In DNA form, the CDR3 reads TGTGCCAGCAGCTCAACCGGGACTCCTGGGACCGGGGAGCTGTTTTTT. It codes for CASSSTGTPGTGELFF.

This clonotype counts as medium-sized. V gene TRBV28 combines with J gene TRBJ1-1; D gene uncertain. The CDR3 covers 11 residues. Germline CDR1 MDHEN, CDR2 SYDVKM. Trimming pared 5 bases from V and 2 bases from J, leaving 3 bases between. CDR3 protein: CASSPNTEAFF. The CDR3 DNA is TGTGCCAGCAGTCCCAACACTGAAGCTTTCTTT.

Comments on this clonotype: A read error may be the cause here, since a much bigger clone is one base away. The chain is built from TRBV12-3 or TRBV12-4 and TRBJ2-2; D unclear. The CDR3 has 16 amino acids. V gave up 5 bases and J gave up 0 bases, with 13 bases separating them. DNA of the CDR3: TGTGCCAGCAGTAGACCCCATGACGCGAACACCGGGGAGCTGTTTTTT. Residues: CASSRPHDANTGELFF.

This clonotype was recorded many times. The rearrangement links TRBV20-1 to TRBJ1-1, with D tentatively TRBD1 (6 bases). This CDR3 has 15 amino acids. CDR1 DFQATT and CDR2 SNEGSKA come from the germline V gene (reference sequence). V lost 5 bases and J 7 bases, leaving 23 bases between the germline ends. As DNA, the CDR3 is TGCAGTGCTCAGGCGGACGGGAGTGAGGGACATGAAGCTTTCTTT. This gives the protein CSAQADGSEGHEAFF.

This clonotype was counted a few times. V and J are TRBV7-3 and TRBJ2-1; 9 bases are shared with TRBD2. Trimming cost V 2 bases and J 2 bases; bases outside gene matches: 4. The CDR3 sequence is 16 residues long. Per germline, CDR1 SGHTA and CDR2 FQGTGA. CDR3 region: CASSLPGGGAYNEQFF. The CDR3 DNA reads TGTGCCAGCAGCTTACCTGGCGGGGGGGCCTACAATGAGCAGTTCTTC.

For this clonotype: A much more abundant neighbour one base away suggests this may be a read error. This chain uses TRBV12-3 or TRBV12-4 with TRBJ2-1; 10 bases are a match to TRBD2. This CDR3 is 16 amino acids long. With 5 bases clipped from V and 6 bases from J, the junction kept 10 bases outside the gene matches. CDR3 DNA sequence: TGTGCCAGCAGTCTTTGGCTAGCGGGGGACGTCAATGAGCAGTTCTTC. Protein product: CASSLWLAGDVNEQFF.

This clonotype was recorded at least ten times. The rearrangement links TRBV20-1 to TRBJ2-7, with 12 nucleotides matching TRBD2. V was clipped by 5 bases and J by 3 bases; unmatched bases: 2. The CDR3 totals 13 residues. CDR1 is DFQATT and CDR2 is SNEGSKA in the germline V gene (reference sequence). CDR3: CSAGLAGRYEQYF. CDR3 DNA sequence: TGCAGTGCTGGACTAGCGGGGCGCTACGAGCAGTACTTC.

This clonotype was detected many times. V usage is TRBV20-1 and J usage is TRBJ1-2, with TRBD1 matching 8 bases. Trimming cost V 0 bases and J 7 bases; bases outside gene matches: 4. The CDR3 covers 13 residues. Germline assignment: CDR1 DFQATT and CDR2 SNEGSKA (reference sequence). The DNA of the CDR3 is TGCAGTGCTAGAGATGGACAGGGAATTGGCTACACCTTC. It codes for CSARDGQGIGYTF.

This clonotype was counted many times. J is TRBJ1-2 and V is TRBV5-1; the D is unclear. CDR3 length: 12 residues. Germline V gene sequence: CDR1 SGHRS, CDR2 YFSETQ. The V gene lost 2 bases and the J gene lost 8 bases, with 10 bases spanning the gap. The CDR3 reads CASSFSGDGYTF. For the CDR3, the DNA is TGCGCCAGCAGCTTTAGCGGAGACGGCTACACCTTC.

In this sample, this clonotype turned up many times. The genes are TRBV20-1 and TRBJ2-3, with 11 nucleotides matching TRBD2. This CDR3 is 13 amino acids long. Germline V gene sequence: CDR1 DFQATT, CDR2 SNEGSKA (reference sequence). V was pared by 6 bases and J by 7 bases, with 6 bases of the junction left unmatched. The CDR3 spells CSALAGGSYTQYF. The DNA for the CDR3 is TGCAGTGCCCTAGCGGGGGGTTCGTATACGCAGTATTTT.

This clonotype has ten or more counts. The V gene is TRBV28, the J gene TRBJ2-2, with 8 bases lining up with TRBD2. The V segment lost 5 bases and the J segment 1 base; nucleotides outside the gene matches: 12. This CDR3 has 18 amino acids. The germline CDR1 and CDR2 sequences are MDHEN and SYDVKM. CDR3 protein: CASSHSPGAGVNTGELFF. DNA of the CDR3: TGTGCCAGCAGTCACAGCCCCGGAGCGGGGGTGAACACCGGGGAGCTGTTTTTT.

This clonotype was recorded many times. This chain joins TRBV27 and TRBJ1-1; 7 bases are a match to TRBD1. With V trimmed by 5 bases and J by 10 bases, 10 bases remained unmatched. Germline CDR1 reads MNHEY; CDR2 reads SMNVEV (reference sequence). The CDR3 extends over 13 amino acids. The CDR3 here is CASSGRDSGVAFF. The CDR3 DNA sequence: TGTGCCAGCAGTGGCCGGGACAGCGGTGTAGCTTTCTTT.

This clonotype was seen many times. This chain connects TRBV7-2 to TRBJ2-3, with 9 bases fitting TRBD1. Germline V gene lookup returns CDR1 SGHTA and CDR2 FQGNSA. The ends lost 6 bases at V and 3 bases at J; junction bases unmatched: 4. The CDR3 loop spans 14 amino acids. The CDR3 region is CASSFDRGTDTQYF. CDR3 nucleotide sequence: TGTGCCAGCAGTTTCGACAGGGGGACAGATACGCAGTATTTT.

Many counts were recorded for this clonotype. The chain links TRBV7-8 to TRBJ2-7; tentative D call: TRBD2 (5 bases). Germline CDR1 is SGHVS and CDR2 is FQNEAQ. V gave up 1 base and J gave up 7 bases, with 14 bases separating them. The CDR3 contains 14 residues. The CDR3 region is CASSLDPDGMEQYF. The CDR3 DNA sequence: TGTGCCAGCAGCTTAGATCCGGACGGGATGGAGCAGTACTTC.

In its sample, this clonotype was seen many times. V and J are TRBV7-9 and TRBJ1-5, with 7 positions matching TRBD1. The CDR3 is made up of 13 amino acids. Trimming took 5 bases from V and 5 from J; bases not matched to a gene: 3. CDR1 and CDR2 from the germline V gene are SEHNR and FQNEAQ (reference sequence). CDR3 sequence (DNA): TGTGCCAGCAGCACAGGGGTGGATCAGCCCCAGCATTTT. Translating it yields CASSTGVDQPQHF.

This sequence joins TRBV19 and TRBJ2-3; D uncertain. Germline V gene data show CDR1 as LNHDA and CDR2 as SQIVND (reference sequence). CDR3 length: 14 amino acids. The CDR3 is CAVESGGLSDTQYF. The CDR3 DNA reads as TGTGCAGTAGAGAGTGGTGGGTTATCGGATACGCAGTATTTT.

This clonotype was picked up a small number of times. This may come from a read error, since a much larger clone is one base off. The chain carries TRBV7-2 and TRBJ1-1, with D possibly matching TRBD1 (5 bases). This CDR3 is built from 16 residues. Germline values: CDR1 SGHTA, CDR2 FQGNSA. V gave up 6 bases and J gave up 8 bases, with 25 bases separating them. This CDR3 is CASSSKGPRVPPEAFF. DNA for the CDR3: TGTGCCAGCAGTTCCAAGGGTCCCAGGGTCCCACCAGAAGCTTTCTTT.

This clonotype was observed at least ten times. J is TRBJ2-1 and V is TRBV28; perhaps TRBD2 as D (6 bases). The germline V gene encodes CDR1 MDHEN and CDR2 SYDVKM. CDR3 length: 16 amino acids. Trimming cost V 5 bases and J 6 bases, with 20 bases left between them. The CDR3: CASSPIGQGGGNEQFF. The CDR3, as DNA: TGTGCCAGCAGTCCGATCGGCCAGGGAGGAGGCAATGAGCAGTTCTTC. Combining the CDR3 with reference TRBV28 and TRBJ2-1 gives the whole variable domain DVKVTQSSRYLVKRTGEKVFLECVQDMDHENMFWYRQDPGLGLRLIYFSYDVKMKEKGDIPEGYSVSREKKERFSLILESASTNQTSMYLCASSPIGQGGGNEQFFGPGTRLTVL.